This T cell receptor (beta chain) stems from a study of shared clonotypes between healthy human individuals. Germline-derived CDR1 and CDR2 are SGHRS and YFSETQ. The V end lost 3 bases, the J end lost 8 bases, and 14 bases lay between the germline ends. This CDR3 region has 13 residues. About 84 million PBMCs supplied genomic DNA for unsorted samples. Unsorted PBMC contributed 250 to 350 ng DNA, tens of thousands of T cell genomes, to each replicate PCR. Using immunoSEQ multiplex PCR, the repertoire was profiled, and TCRdb retains in-frame clones only, with some absent. The sample consists of around 500,000 clones, about 85% of them appearing once.

The TCR comes from a woman in her forties in good health. Some clones in this sample may be carry-over from other donors' samples. The rearrangement joins TRBV5-1 to TRBJ1-2, with TRBD1 as a possible D gene (6 bases). The sequenced sample consisted of PBMCs. CDR3 bases: TGCGCCAGCAGCTCCCTGACAGGTACAGGCTACACCTTC. Protein: CASSSLTGTGYTF. Combining the CDR3 with reference TRBV5-1 and TRBJ1-2 gives the whole variable domain KAGVTQTPRYLIKTRGQQVTLSCSPISGHRSVSWYQQTPGQGLQFLFEYFSETQRNKGNFPGRFSGRQFSNSRSEMNVSTLELGDSALYLCASSSLTGTGYTFGSGTRLTVV.